One sample yielded the 18 T cell receptor beta chains listed below, sequenced in a study of blood T cell repertoires in COVID-19. Profiled with immunoSEQ multiplex PCR; TCRdb holds only in-frame clones, not every one. The sample includes 250,000 to 300,000 clones, 81% seen only once; the top ten take 2.5% to 3%. The sample consisted of peripheral blood. The source of these receptors is a woman aged 55 to 70 with active or convalescent COVID-19.

The gene calls are TRBV6-5 and TRBJ1-2; D possibly corresponds to TRBD1 (5 bases). Germline CDR1 reads MNHEY; CDR2 reads SVGAGI. CDR3 length: 16 residues. Trimming shortened V by 0 bases and J by 7 bases, and 18 bases separated the two germline ends. The CDR3 region is CASSYSNRQTETGYTF. The CDR3 DNA sequence: TGTGCCAGCAGTTACTCGAACCGACAGACCGAGACTGGCTACACCTTC.

About this clone itself: At the DNA level, this CDR3 is encoded by other sequences in the same sample as well. The chain has TRBV27 and TRBJ2-7; 7 nucleotides match TRBD1. Unmatched junction bases numbered 5, after V lost 6 bases and J lost 3 bases. CDR1 is MNHEY and CDR2 is SMNVEV in the germline V gene (reference sequence). CDR3 length: 13 amino acids. CDR3 coding DNA: TGTGCCAGCAGCTTCGGGACAGACTACGAGCAGTACTTC. It is translated as CASSFGTDYEQYF.

The chain links TRBV2 to TRBJ2-1; D gene uncertain. CDR3 length: 11 amino acids. V lost 7 bases and J 9 bases, leaving 10 bases between the germline ends. Germline CDR1 reads SNHLY; CDR2 reads FYNNEI. The CDR3 coding sequence is TGTGCCAGCACCCGTTCGGTTGAGCAGTTCTTC. Amino acids: CASTRSVEQFF.

This clone was seen at least ten times. The V gene is TRBV18, the J gene TRBJ2-7; weak D call: TRBD1 (6 bases). CDR1 and CDR2 (germline): KGHSH, LQKENI. This CDR3 is 14 amino acids long. With 3 bases removed from V and 3 bases from J, the gap between germline ends came to 12 bases. The CDR3 DNA is TGTGCCAGCTCACCGGCCAGGGGAGTCTACGAGCAGTACTTC. It encodes CASSPARGVYEQYF.

The sample holds a few counts of this clone. J is TRBJ1-4 and V is TRBV6-5; maybe TRBD1 (5 bases). CDR1 is MNHEY and CDR2 is SVGAGI in the germline V gene. CDR3 size: 16 residues. The V and J ends lost 2 bases and 0 bases respectively, with 10 bases between them. The CDR3 DNA sequence: TGTGCCAGCAGTTACGGCGGGGACTCAACTAATGAAAAACTGTTTTTT. Residues: CASSYGGDSTNEKLFF.

This clone was detected a few times. The rearrangement links TRBV7-2 to TRBJ1-1; D is undetermined. Trimming pared 1 base from V and 7 bases from J, leaving 7 bases between. The germline V gene encodes CDR1 SGHTA and CDR2 FQGNSA. The CDR3 loop spans 12 amino acids. CDR3 sequence (DNA): TGTGCCAGCAGCTTAGATTGGAGTGAAGCTTTCTTT. Protein product: CASSLDWSEAFF.

This chain uses TRBV6-2 or TRBV6-3 with TRBJ2-3; D unclear. Between the trimmed V and J ends, which lost 4 bases and 3 bases, there was a span of 11 bases. This CDR3 is 14 amino acids long. Germline V gives CDR1 MNHEY, CDR2 SVGEGT. CDR3 DNA sequence: TGTGCCAGCAGTTGGCCCTCTTTGACAGATACGCAGTATTTT. It specifies CASSWPSLTDTQYF.

A few counts support this clone. The chain links TRBV25-1 to TRBJ1-1; TRBD1 matches 8 bases. The CDR3 has 13 residues. V lost 4 bases to trimming and J lost 4 bases; unmatched junction nucleotides: 2. The germline V gene has CDR1 MGHDK and CDR2 SYGVNS. The CDR3 reads CASSGTGGTEAFF. Here the CDR3 DNA reads TGTGCCAGCAGTGGTACAGGGGGCACTGAAGCTTTCTTT.

This chain uses TRBV27 with TRBJ2-7, with TRBD2 identical over 10 bases. The CDR3 consists of 14 residues. The germline gives CDR1 MNHEY, CDR2 SMNVEV (reference sequence). The J segment lost 0 bases and the V segment lost 5 bases, leaving 1 base of the junction unmatched. The CDR3 DNA reads TGTGCCAGCAGTGTAGCGGGGGGCTCCTACGAGCAGTACTTC. It translates to CASSVAGGSYEQYF.

The chain couples TRBV6-5 to TRBJ1-3; D not resolved. This CDR3 contains 16 residues. Germline assignment: CDR1 MNHEY and CDR2 SVGAGI. Trimming took 4 bases from V and 4 from J, leaving 17 bases between them. DNA for the CDR3: TGTGCCAGCAGTTCCCCCAGGCCGGCAGCAGGAAACACCATATATTTT. It yields the protein CASSSPRPAAGNTIYF.

J is TRBJ2-1 and V is TRBV4-3; D is ambiguous. Per the germline V gene, CDR1 is LGHNA and CDR2 is YSLEER. The V and J ends lost 2 bases and 6 bases respectively, with 14 bases between them. The CDR3 contains 15 residues. The CDR3 region is CASSQIFGSSNEQFF. In DNA, the CDR3 is TGCGCCAGCAGCCAAATTTTCGGTAGTAGCAATGAGCAGTTCTTC.

The V gene is TRBV3-1 (or the pseudogene TRBV3-2), the J gene TRBJ1-2; 11 bases agree with TRBD1. The ends lost 5 bases at V and 5 bases at J; junction bases unmatched: 10. This CDR3 spans 16 amino acids. The germline gives CDR1 LGHDT, CDR2 YNNKEL (reference sequence). CDR3 DNA: TGTGCCAGCAGCTCAAGGGACAGGGGGAGGGAATATGGCTACACCTTC. It yields the protein CASSSRDRGREYGYTF.

The chain combines TRBV10-1 with TRBJ1-1; 10 bases agree with TRBD1. J lost 1 base, V lost 0 bases, and 5 bases had no gene match. Germline assignment: CDR1 WNHNN and CDR2 SYGVQD (reference sequence). The CDR3 spans 17 residues. The CDR3 sequence: CASSESMGQGRNTEAFF. The CDR3 nucleotides are TGCGCCAGCAGTGAGTCGATGGGACAGGGGCGGAACACTGAAGCTTTCTTT.

This rearrangement joins TRBV7-9 to TRBJ1-5, with D tentatively TRBD1 (6 bases). In germline, CDR1 is SEHNR, CDR2 FQNEAQ (reference sequence). CDR3 size: 14 residues. Trimming cost V 4 bases and J 6 bases, with 13 bases left between them. CDR3 DNA: TGTGCCAGCAGCTCGACAGGAGTCGGTCAGCCCCAGCATTTT. Translating it yields CASSSTGVGQPQHF.

The table lists this clone with a count of one. This chain links TRBV6-5 with TRBJ2-2; D is perhaps TRBD2 (5 bases). The germline V gene has CDR1 MNHEY and CDR2 SVGAGI. The ends were cut back, 4 bases at V and 2 bases at J, with 14 bases in the middle. The CDR3 contains 16 residues. The CDR3 nucleotides read TGTGCCAGCAGTTTCCGAGAACGGGGTAACACCGGGGAGCTGTTTTTT. Protein: CASSFRERGNTGELFF.

This clone was recorded a few times. CDR3 region: CASSAEISGNTIYF. The DNA for the CDR3 is TGCGCCAGCAGCGCGGAGATCTCTGGAAACACCATATATTTT. This chain joins TRBV5-1 and TRBJ1-3, with D uncertain. In germline, CDR1 is SGHRS, CDR2 YFSETQ. The germline V and J ends were trimmed by 4 bases and 0 bases, with 8 bases remaining between them. The CDR3 contains 14 residues.

The chain joins TRBV6-1 to TRBJ1-2; 7 positions match TRBD1. The CDR3 totals 17 residues. In germline, CDR1 is MNHNS, CDR2 SASEGT. The trim removed 4 bases at V and 2 bases at J, leaving 13 bases unmatched. This CDR3 is CASSGPRPGQLNYGYTF. The DNA of the CDR3 is TGTGCCAGCAGTGGCCCTCGACCGGGACAGCTGAACTATGGCTACACCTTC.

Only a few counts were recorded for this clone. V is TRBV7-9 and J is TRBJ1-1; 10 nucleotides match TRBD1. Trimming took 5 bases from V and 1 from J; bases not matched to a gene: 7. Germline assignment: CDR1 SEHNR and CDR2 FQNEAQ (reference sequence). There are 16 residues in the CDR3. CDR3 sequence: CASSQTGGAGNTEAFF. The CDR3 region has the DNA TGTGCCAGCAGCCAGACAGGGGGCGCGGGGAACACTGAAGCTTTCTTT.